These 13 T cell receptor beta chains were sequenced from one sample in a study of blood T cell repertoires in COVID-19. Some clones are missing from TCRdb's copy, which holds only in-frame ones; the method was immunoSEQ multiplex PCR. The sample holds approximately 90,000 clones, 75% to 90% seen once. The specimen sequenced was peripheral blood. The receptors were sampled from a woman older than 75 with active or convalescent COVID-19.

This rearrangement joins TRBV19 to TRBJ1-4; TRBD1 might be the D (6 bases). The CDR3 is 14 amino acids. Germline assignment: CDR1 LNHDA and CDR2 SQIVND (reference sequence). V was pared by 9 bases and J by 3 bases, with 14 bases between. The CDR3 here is CASHRASANEKLFF. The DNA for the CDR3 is TGTGCCAGCCACAGGGCTTCTGCTAATGAAAAACTGTTTTTT. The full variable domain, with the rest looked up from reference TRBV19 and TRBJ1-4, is DGGITQSPKYLFRKEGQNVTLSCEQNLNHDAMYWYRQDPGQGLRLIYYSQIVNDFQKGDIAEGYSVSREKKESFPLTVTSAQKNPTAFYLCASHRASANEKLFFGSGTQLSVL.

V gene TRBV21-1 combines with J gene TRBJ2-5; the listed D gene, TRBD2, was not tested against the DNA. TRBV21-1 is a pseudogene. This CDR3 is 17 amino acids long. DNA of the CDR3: TGTGCCAGCAGCAAAGTCCCCATATGTGATCGATACGGGACCCAGTACTTC. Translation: CASSKVPICDRYGTQYF.

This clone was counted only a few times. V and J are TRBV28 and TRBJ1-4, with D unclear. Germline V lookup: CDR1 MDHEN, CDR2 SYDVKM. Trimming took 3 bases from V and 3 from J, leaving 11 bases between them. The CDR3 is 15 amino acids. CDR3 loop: CASSFSPGANEKLFF. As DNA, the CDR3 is TGTGCCAGCAGTTTTTCCCCGGGAGCTAATGAAAAACTGTTTTTT.

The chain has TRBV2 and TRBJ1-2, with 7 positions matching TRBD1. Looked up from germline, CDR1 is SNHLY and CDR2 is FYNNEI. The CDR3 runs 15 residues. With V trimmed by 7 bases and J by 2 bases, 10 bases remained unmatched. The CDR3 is CASTPGLGQNYGYTF. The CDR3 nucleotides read TGTGCCAGCACTCCCGGTTTGGGACAGAACTATGGCTACACCTTC.

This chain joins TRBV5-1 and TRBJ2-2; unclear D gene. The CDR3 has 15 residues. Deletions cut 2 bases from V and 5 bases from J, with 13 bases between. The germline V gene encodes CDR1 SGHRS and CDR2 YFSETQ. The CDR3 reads CASSFGAVETGELFF. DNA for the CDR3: TGCGCCAGCAGCTTCGGAGCCGTGGAAACCGGGGAGCTGTTTTTT.

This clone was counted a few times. Written as DNA, the CDR3 is TGCAGCGTGAGGGCTAGCGGGGGCTACAATGAGCAGTTCTTC. Translating gives CSVRASGGYNEQFF. This chain links TRBV29-1 with TRBJ2-1; 10 nucleotides agree with TRBD2. The CDR3 runs 14 residues. Germline values: CDR1 SQVTM, CDR2 ANQGSEA. The V and J ends lost 6 bases and 3 bases, in that order; junction bases with no gene match: 5.

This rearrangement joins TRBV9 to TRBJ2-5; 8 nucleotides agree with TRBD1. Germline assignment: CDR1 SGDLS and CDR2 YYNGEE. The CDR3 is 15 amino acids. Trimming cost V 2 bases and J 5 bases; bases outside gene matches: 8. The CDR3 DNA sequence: TGTGCCAGCAGCGTTGCCAGGGGGCCCCGGGAGACCCAGTACTTC. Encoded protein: CASSVARGPRETQYF.

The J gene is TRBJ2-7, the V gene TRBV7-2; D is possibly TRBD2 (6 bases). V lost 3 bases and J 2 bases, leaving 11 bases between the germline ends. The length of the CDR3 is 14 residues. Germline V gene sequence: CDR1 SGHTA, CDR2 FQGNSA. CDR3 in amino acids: CASSLGLETYEQYF. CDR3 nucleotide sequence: TGTGCCAGCAGCTTGGGACTCGAGACCTACGAGCAGTACTTC.

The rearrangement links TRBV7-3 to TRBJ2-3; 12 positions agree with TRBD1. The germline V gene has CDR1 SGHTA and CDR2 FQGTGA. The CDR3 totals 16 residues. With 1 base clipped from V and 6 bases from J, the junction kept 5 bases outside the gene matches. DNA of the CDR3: TGTGCCAGCAGCTTAATGGGACAGGGGGCGGGGGATACGCAGTATTTT. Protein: CASSLMGQGAGDTQYF.

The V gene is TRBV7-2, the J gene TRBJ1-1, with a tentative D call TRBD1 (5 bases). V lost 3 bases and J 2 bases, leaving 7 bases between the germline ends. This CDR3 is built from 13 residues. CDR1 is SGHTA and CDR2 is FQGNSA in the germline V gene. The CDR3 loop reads CASSFQGNTEAFF. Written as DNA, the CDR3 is TGTGCCAGCAGCTTTCAGGGAAACACTGAAGCTTTCTTT.

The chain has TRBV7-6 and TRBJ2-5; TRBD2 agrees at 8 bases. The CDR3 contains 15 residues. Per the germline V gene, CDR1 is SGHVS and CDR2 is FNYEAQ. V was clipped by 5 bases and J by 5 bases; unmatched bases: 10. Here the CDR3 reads CASSRIDPGGETQYF. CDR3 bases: TGTGCCAGCAGCCGAATAGACCCGGGGGGGGAGACCCAGTACTTC.

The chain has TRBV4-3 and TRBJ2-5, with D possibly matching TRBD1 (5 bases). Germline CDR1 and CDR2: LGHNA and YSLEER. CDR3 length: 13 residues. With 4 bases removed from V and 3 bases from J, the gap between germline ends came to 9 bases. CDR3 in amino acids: CASSRGTEETQYF. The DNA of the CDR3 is TGCGCCAGCAGCCGGGGCACAGAAGAGACCCAGTACTTC.

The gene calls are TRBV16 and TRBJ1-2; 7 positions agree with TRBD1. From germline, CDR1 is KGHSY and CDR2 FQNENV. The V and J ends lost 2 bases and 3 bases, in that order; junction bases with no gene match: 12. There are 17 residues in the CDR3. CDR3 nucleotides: TGTGCCAGCAGCCAAGCCGGTTACAGGGGTTTGGACTATGGCTACACCTTC. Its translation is CASSQAGYRGLDYGYTF.